This is a list of T cell receptor beta chains from one sample in a study of neurological immune-mediated disorders. TCRdb reprocessed the 5' RACE reads with MiXCR, giving one entry per CDR3 protein. The data show 50,000 to 70,000 distinct CDR3 sequences, 9.5% to 15% seen once. The sample consisted of PBMCs. These receptor sequences come from a woman aged 55-69 years with HTLV-1-associated myelopathy (HAM/TSP). Each CDR3 is given without its conserved first and last residue.

TRBV28	TRBJ2-1	ASSLITRWLAGNNEQF
TRBV15	TRBJ2-3	ATSGKRGDIDTQY
TRBV6-1	TRBJ2-6	ASSGGSSGANVLT
TRBV7-8	TRBJ2-6	ASGRVGTHSGANVLT
TRBV24-1	TRBJ2-2	ATSPGSGRPPGELF
TRBV7-2	TRBJ2-1	ASSSTSGRGVGYEQF
TRBV5-1	TRBJ2-1	ASSFDGTRGFEQF
TRBV20-1	TRBJ1-5	SARPRGNQPQH
TRBV5-1	TRBJ2-7	ASSSGLAGGPNEQY
TRBV7-9	TRBJ2-4	ASTPDRAKNIQY
TRBV3-1	TRBJ2-3	ASSPLLRPEPDTQY
TRBV29-1	TRBJ2-2	SVGDPGELF
TRBV2	TRBJ2-5	ASSIAPQETQY
TRBV7-3	TRBJ2-3	ASSLGAGGTDTQY
TRBV20-1	TRBJ2-7	SATGTSLGQY
TRBV5-6	TRBJ1-1	ASSLPGHTNTEAF
TRBV12-3/TRBV12-4	TRBJ1-1	ASSFRPGATEAF
TRBV6-1	TRBJ2-3	ASRPLYFPDTQY
TRBV9	TRBJ2-1	ASSTWTSGLKQF
TRBV20-1	TRBJ2-1	SGKRESHEQF
TRBV5-1	TRBJ2-2	ASSLRGRWYTGELF
TRBV5-6	TRBJ2-5	ASSLVTGAWKETQY
TRBV7-9	TRBJ2-7	ASSLRTSGTYEQY
TRBV20-1	TRBJ2-4	SASSPSGLNIQY
TRBV6-6	TRBJ2-2	ATRDRNTGELF
TRBV6-5	TRBJ2-5	ASSYRDSQY
TRBV20-1	TRBJ1-2	SLKREGVTNYGYT
TRBV4-1	TRBJ1-1	ASRKIGTGRTEAF
TRBV7-2	TRBJ2-1	ASSLSGGPNNDQF
TRBV24-1	TRBJ2-1	ATRNSGSSYNEQF
TRBV3-1	TRBJ2-7	ASSQGQSYEQY
TRBV29-1	TRBJ2-5	SVGLPGQGETQY
TRBV15	TRBJ2-2	ATSGGGQNTGELF
TRBV29-1	TRBJ2-7	SVEDSVSYEQY
TRBV29-1	TRBJ1-2	SGFGLNPGGNYGYT
TRBV5-1	TRBJ2-7	ASSPRQKGNEQY
TRBV2	TRBJ2-7	ATGTGIYEQY
TRBV4-1	TRBJ2-1	ASSQRPAGETPNEQF
TRBV18	TRBJ1-1	ASSPTENREAF
TRBV7-2	TRBJ1-5	ASSLLRDQPQH
TRBV4-1	TRBJ2-1	ASSHSGWGQGTRDEQF
TRBV5-1	TRBJ2-3	ASSQPSGSTDTQY
TRBV5-1	TRBJ2-7	ASSLARQGADEQY
TRBV3-1	TRBJ1-3	ASSQKRGSGNTIY
TRBV7-9	TRBJ2-4	ASSIGVTKNIQY
TRBV4-2	TRBJ2-6	ASSQDLVGSGANVLT
TRBV20-1	TRBJ2-7	SAYLPQFPYEQY
TRBV12-3/TRBV12-4	TRBJ2-2	ASSLRVTGELF
TRBV7-2	TRBJ1-4	ASSLNWDSNEKLF
TRBV4-2	TRBJ1-5	ASSQNYREETNEPQP
TRBV7-9	TRBJ1-5	ASNPSNQRGGNQPQH
TRBV20-1	TRBJ2-5	SARDLQRQETQY
TRBV5-1	TRBJ2-3	ASSLAPSAETTDTQY
TRBV6-5	TRBJ2-7	ASRAPGALAEQY
TRBV7-9	TRBJ2-7	ASSPRLGLGYEQY
TRBV20-1	TRBJ2-5	SAITGTGYQETQY
TRBV6-6	TRBJ2-3	ASRNGPDSDTQY